One sample yielded the 26 T cell receptor beta chains listed below, sequenced in a study of T cell responses to AZD1222 COVID-19 vaccine. Produced via immunoSEQ multiplex PCR; TCRdb's table is partial and in-frame only. Of approximately 120,000 clones listed, about 83% are singletons. The starting material was peripheral blood, obtained on day 0 of AZD1222 vaccination. These TCRs come from an adult in good health.

This clone occurred once. V usage is TRBV28 and J usage is TRBJ1-3; tentatively, D is TRBD1 (6 bases). Per germline, CDR1 MDHEN and CDR2 SYDVKM. V lost 5 bases and J lost 3, with 17 bases in between. CDR3 length equals 16 residues. The CDR3: CASSPSRGAVGNTIYF. CDR3 sequence (DNA): TGTGCCAGCAGTCCGTCGCGGGGGGCTGTTGGAAACACCATATATTTT.

CDR3 sequence reads: CASSPGQGARAFF. As DNA, the CDR3 is TGTGCCAGCAGTCCCGGACAGGGGGCGAGGGCTTTCTTT. The V gene is TRBV12-3 or TRBV12-4, the J gene TRBJ1-1; 11 bases agree with TRBD1. The ends lost 5 bases at V and 11 bases at J; junction bases unmatched: 7. CDR3 length: 13 amino acids.

The V gene is TRBV2, the J gene TRBJ1-1, with a tentative D call TRBD1 (5 bases). The CDR3 covers 15 residues. V lost 6 bases and J lost 4, with 18 bases in between. The germline gives CDR1 SNHLY, CDR2 FYNNEI. CDR3 residues: CASSGAYSGSTEAFF. The CDR3 DNA follows: TGTGCCAGCAGCGGGGCTTATTCAGGGAGCACTGAAGCTTTCTTT. Full variable domain (outside the CDR3, taken from reference TRBV2 and TRBJ1-1): EPEVTQTPSHQVTQMGQEVILRCVPISNHLYFYWYRQILGQKVEFLVSFYNNEISEKSEIFDDQFSVERPDGSNFTLKIRSTKLEDSAMYFCASSGAYSGSTEAFFGQGTRLTVV.

The V call is TRBV7-9, the J call TRBJ2-2; unclear D gene. The CDR3 consists of 13 residues. V shed 1 base and J shed 4 bases, with 4 bases lying between them. Germline values: CDR1 SEHNR, CDR2 FQNEAQ (reference sequence). The CDR3 nucleotides are TGTGCCAGCAGCTTAGTGGCCACCGGGGAGCTGTTTTTT. This gives the protein CASSLVATGELFF.

The rearrangement uses TRBV14 and TRBJ1-6; D is ambiguous. The germline V gene has CDR1 SGHDN and CDR2 FVKESK. V lost 0 bases and J lost 6, with 9 bases in between. The CDR3 sequence is 15 residues long. The CDR3 protein is CASSQDLFINSPLHF. The CDR3 nucleotides are TGTGCCAGCAGCCAAGATCTGTTTATTAATTCACCCCTCCACTTT.

This clone occurred once. V is TRBV19 and J is TRBJ1-1; 10 bases are a match to TRBD1. V lost 5 bases to trimming and J lost 6 bases; unmatched junction nucleotides: 9. This CDR3 is 15 amino acids long. CDR1 is LNHDA, CDR2 SQIVND, per germline (reference sequence). CDR3 sequence (DNA): TGTGCCAGTAGTGAAGACAGGGGGCCTCGACCTGAAGCTTTCTTT. This gives the protein CASSEDRGPRPEAFF.

CDR3 nucleotide sequence: TGTGCCAGTAGTATAGGACAGGGCTACAATGAGCAGTTCTTC. It yields the protein CASSIGQGYNEQFF. This rearrangement joins TRBV19 to TRBJ2-1; 7 bases are a match to TRBD1. CDR1 LNHDA and CDR2 SQIVND come from the germline V gene (reference sequence). The CDR3 is 14 amino acids. V dropped 1 base and J dropped 3; count of bases not matched to a gene: 0.

J is TRBJ1-3 and V is TRBV28; no clear D. Germline V lookup: CDR1 MDHEN, CDR2 SYDVKM. The CDR3 has 18 amino acids. Trimming shortened V by 6 bases and J by 0 bases, and 21 bases separated the two germline ends. The CDR3 bases are TGTGCCAGCAGCCCGCGGGGTTCGACCATCCTCTCTGGAAACACCATATATTTT. Protein product: CASSPRGSTILSGNTIYF.

The gene calls are TRBV6-2 or TRBV6-3 and TRBJ1-2; D is ambiguous. From germline, CDR1 is MNHEY and CDR2 SVGEGT. The CDR3 has 13 amino acids. V lost 6 bases and J 3 bases, leaving 11 bases between the germline ends. The CDR3, as DNA: TGTGCCAGCAGCCCCCAAACTTACTATGGCTACACCTTC. Its translation: CASSPQTYYGYTF.

The chain links TRBV7-2 to TRBJ2-1; D call uncertain. The CDR3 contains 13 residues. Trimming pared 7 bases from V and 0 bases from J, leaving 7 bases between. Per germline, CDR1 SGHTA and CDR2 FQGNSA. CDR3 nucleotides: TGTGCCAGCACCGAAAGCTCCTACAATGAGCAGTTCTTC. Its translation is CASTESSYNEQFF.

The genes are TRBV6-5 and TRBJ1-2; TRBD1 agrees at 8 bases. CDR3 length: 14 amino acids. With 4 bases clipped from V and 4 bases from J, the junction kept 5 bases outside the gene matches. The germline V gene encodes CDR1 MNHEY and CDR2 SVGAGI. CDR3 residues: CASSSGGRGYGYTF. The CDR3 DNA sequence: TGTGCCAGCAGTTCAGGGGGCCGTGGCTATGGCTACACCTTC.

This chain connects TRBV2 to TRBJ1-5, with 8 positions matching TRBD1. CDR3 size: 14 residues. Germline V gives CDR1 SNHLY, CDR2 FYNNEI. The V gene end was trimmed by 6 bases and the J gene end by 6 bases; junction bases not matched to a gene: 7. DNA for the CDR3: TGTGCCAGCAGGCCTGGACAGGGCGGTCAGCCCCAGCATTTT. Translated, it gives CASRPGQGGQPQHF.

The chain joins TRBV18 to TRBJ2-5; D is possibly TRBD1 (6 bases). Germline V lookup: CDR1 KGHSH, CDR2 LQKENI. V lost 0 bases to trimming and J lost 7 bases, with 9 bases between them. The CDR3 runs to 13 residues. CDR3 DNA sequence: TGTGCCAGCTCACCACCGATAGGGGGGACCCAGTACTTC. Its translation is CASSPPIGGTQYF.

This clone was seen only once. The CDR3: CASSQDGLAGGNEQYF. Here the CDR3 DNA reads TGTGCCAGCAGCCAAGATGGACTAGCGGGAGGTAACGAGCAGTACTTC. This rearrangement joins TRBV4-2 to TRBJ2-7, with 14 bases that match TRBD2. CDR3 length equals 16 residues. The V gene end was trimmed by 0 bases and the J gene end by 5 bases; junction bases not matched to a gene: 3. The germline CDR1 and CDR2 sequences are LGHNA and YNFKEQ.

This clone was seen ten or more times. The chain joins TRBV6-5 to TRBJ1-1; a weak D match, TRBD1 (6 bases). Germline CDR1 reads MNHEY; CDR2 reads SVGAGI. The length of the CDR3 is 14 residues. Trimming removed 2 bases at V and 5 bases at J, with 12 bases between. The CDR3 loop reads CASSYENRETEAFF. Written as DNA, the CDR3 is TGTGCCAGCAGTTACGAGAACAGGGAAACTGAAGCTTTCTTT.

This clone was detected only once. The chain employs TRBV6-1 and TRBJ1-4, with TRBD1 as a possible D gene (5 bases). V dropped 3 bases and J dropped 8 bases, with 25 bases sitting between them. From germline, CDR1 is MNHNS and CDR2 SASEGT. CDR3 size: 18 residues. The CDR3 region is CASSETYRGAGVTEKLFF. The CDR3, as DNA: TGTGCCAGCAGTGAGACCTACCGTGGGGCGGGTGTTACGGAAAAACTGTTTTTT.

The chain has TRBV18 and TRBJ2-1; D possibly corresponds to TRBD2 (6 bases). This CDR3 spans 15 amino acids. The V end lost 3 bases, the J end lost 2 bases, and 11 bases lay between the germline ends. Germline V gene sequence: CDR1 KGHSH, CDR2 LQKENI. The CDR3 DNA is TGTGCCAGCTCACCGGACGGGAGCCCCTACAATGAGCAGTTCTTC. It encodes CASSPDGSPYNEQFF.

J is TRBJ2-2 and V is TRBV9; D remains unclear. The length of the CDR3 is 15 residues. Germline-derived CDR1 and CDR2 are SGDLS and YYNGEE. V lost 0 bases and J 5 bases, leaving 11 bases between the germline ends. The CDR3 DNA reads TGTGCCAGCAGCGTAGCCGGCGGTGGGACCGGGGAGCTGTTTTTT. This sequence encodes CASSVAGGGTGELFF.

V usage is TRBV7-9 and J usage is TRBJ1-3; D ambiguous. From germline, CDR1 is SEHNR and CDR2 FQNEAQ (reference sequence). The CDR3 runs to 14 residues. V was shortened by 1 base and J by 2 bases, with 6 bases between the two germline ends. This chain's CDR3 is CASSLEAAGNTIYF. CDR3 DNA: TGTGCCAGCAGCTTAGAGGCGGCTGGAAACACCATATATTTT.

This chain connects TRBV6-5 to TRBJ2-7; D call uncertain. Germline lookup yields CDR1 MNHEY and CDR2 SVGAGI. V lost 0 bases and J 1 base, leaving 10 bases between the germline ends. CDR3 length: 15 residues. The CDR3 loop is CASSYSYSLSYEQYF. The CDR3 DNA reads as TGTGCCAGCAGTTACTCGTACAGCCTTTCCTACGAGCAGTACTTC.

This clone was observed a single time. The V gene is TRBV6-6, the J gene TRBJ1-1; D is undetermined. The CDR3 contains 14 residues. The V gene's germline CDR1 is MNHNY and CDR2 SVGAGI (reference sequence). Trimming shortened V by 8 bases and J by 9 bases, and 22 bases separated the two germline ends. CDR3 sequence: CASVRPVSEKKAFF. CDR3 DNA sequence: TGTGCCAGCGTCCGCCCGGTGAGTGAAAAGAAAGCTTTCTTT.

The chain joins TRBV19 to TRBJ1-5; D gene uncertain. Deletions cut 4 bases from V and 0 bases from J, with 10 bases between. CDR3 length: 15 residues. Germline assignment: CDR1 LNHDA and CDR2 SQIVND (reference sequence). The CDR3 region has the DNA TGTGCCAGTAGTAACGCAGGCAATAGCAATCAGCCCCAGCATTTT. Protein: CASSNAGNSNQPQHF.

This chain joins TRBV12-2 and TRBJ2-7. TRBV12-2 is assigned pseudogene status. The CDR3 length is 14 residues. Written as DNA, the CDR3 is TGTGCAAGTCGCTTAGGGCAGCCGTTCTACGAGCAGTACTTC. Amino acids: CASRLGQPFYEQYF.

This clone appeared once. For the CDR3, the DNA is TGTGCCAGCAGCATGCGGCGGAGCACTGAAGCTTTCTTT. Translated: CASSMRRSTEAFF. The rearrangement joins TRBV21-1 to TRBJ1-1. TRBV21-1 is a recognized pseudogene. This CDR3 has 13 amino acids.

This chain links TRBV11-2 with TRBJ1-1; 7 nucleotides line up with TRBD1. After removal of 5 bases from V and 9 bases from J, the junction contained 6 bases not matched to a gene. The CDR3 is 12 amino acids. Germline CDR1 and CDR2: SGHAT and FQNNGV. The CDR3 here is CASSVIRGKAFF. Written as DNA, the CDR3 is TGTGCCAGCAGCGTCATCAGGGGGAAAGCTTTCTTT.

V gene TRBV19 combines with J gene TRBJ1-2, with D possibly being TRBD1 (5 bases). The V and J ends lost 4 bases and 6 bases respectively, with 12 bases between them. Germline V lookup: CDR1 LNHDA, CDR2 SQIVND (reference sequence). The CDR3 length is 13 residues. CDR3 region: CASSNPGLNGYTF. DNA of the CDR3: TGTGCCAGTAGTAACCCAGGGTTAAATGGCTACACCTTC.